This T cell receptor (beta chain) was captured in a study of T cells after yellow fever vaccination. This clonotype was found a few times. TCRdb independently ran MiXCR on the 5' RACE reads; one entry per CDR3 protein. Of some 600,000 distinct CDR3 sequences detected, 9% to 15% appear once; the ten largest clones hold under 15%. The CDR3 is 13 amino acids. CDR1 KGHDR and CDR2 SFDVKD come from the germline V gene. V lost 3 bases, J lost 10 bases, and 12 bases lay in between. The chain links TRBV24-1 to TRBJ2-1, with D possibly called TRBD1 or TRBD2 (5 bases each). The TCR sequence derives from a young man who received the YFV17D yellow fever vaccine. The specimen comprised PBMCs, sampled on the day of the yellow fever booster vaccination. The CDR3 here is CATSDDVRGEQFF. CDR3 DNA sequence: TGTGCCACCAGTGATGACGTTCGGGGCGAGCAGTTCTTC.